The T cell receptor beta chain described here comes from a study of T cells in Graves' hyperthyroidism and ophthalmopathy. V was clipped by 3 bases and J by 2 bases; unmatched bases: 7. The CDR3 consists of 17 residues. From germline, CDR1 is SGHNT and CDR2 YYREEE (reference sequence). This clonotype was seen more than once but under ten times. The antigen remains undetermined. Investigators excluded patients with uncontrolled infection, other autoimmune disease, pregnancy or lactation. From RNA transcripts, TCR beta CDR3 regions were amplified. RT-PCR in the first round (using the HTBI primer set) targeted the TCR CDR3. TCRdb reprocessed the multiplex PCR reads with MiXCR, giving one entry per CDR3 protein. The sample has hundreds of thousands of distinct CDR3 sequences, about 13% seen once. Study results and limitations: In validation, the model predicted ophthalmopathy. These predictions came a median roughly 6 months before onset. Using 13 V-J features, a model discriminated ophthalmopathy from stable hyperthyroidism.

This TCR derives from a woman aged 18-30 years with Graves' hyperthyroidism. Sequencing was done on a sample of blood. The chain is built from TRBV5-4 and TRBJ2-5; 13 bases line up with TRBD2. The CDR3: CASSSGLAGTSQETQYF. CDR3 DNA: TGTGCCAGCAGCTCGGGACTAGCGGGGACGTCACAAGAGACCCAGTACTTC. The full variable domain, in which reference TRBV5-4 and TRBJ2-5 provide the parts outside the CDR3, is ETGVTQSPTHLIKTRGQQVTLRCSSQSGHNTVSWYQQALGQGPQFIFQYYREEENGRGNFPPRFSGLQFPNYSSELNVNALELDDSALYLCASSSGLAGTSQETQYFGPGTRLLVL.